Each of the 16 T cell receptor beta chains below was sequenced from the same sample in a study of cytomegalovirus exposure and HLA in healthy donors. Primers: 60 Vbeta forward and 13 Jbeta reverse. The method was immunoSEQ multiplex PCR; TCRdb's version includes in-frame clones alone and lacks a portion of them. The sample lists about 140,000 clones, roughly 80% occurring once. The sample taken for sequencing was PBMCs. The receptors were gathered from a female donor in good health and CMV-seronegative.

J is TRBJ2-5 and V is TRBV27, with TRBD2 matching 9 bases. The CDR3 spans 14 residues. V shed 10 bases, J shed 3 bases, and the junction held 9 bases outside the gene matches. Germline V gene sequence: CDR1 MNHEY, CDR2 SMNVEV (reference sequence). The CDR3 sequence: CATKGGGAEETQYF. The DNA of the CDR3 is TGTGCCACCAAGGGCGGGGGGGCGGAAGAGACCCAGTACTTC.

Concerning this clone itself: One end of the junction does not line up with germline, which may come from a read error. The chain carries TRBV7-7 and TRBJ2-5; TRBD1 matches at 9 bases. CDR1 is SSHAT, CDR2 FNYEAQ, per germline (reference sequence). There are 13 residues in the CDR3. The CDR3 is CASSPGQGQTQYF. The CDR3 coding sequence is TGTGCTAGCAGCCCAGGACAGGGGCAGACCCAGTACTTC.

CDR3 sequence: CASSRGLAGSYEQYF. Written as DNA, the CDR3 is TGTGCCAGCAGTAGAGGACTAGCGGGATCCTACGAGCAGTACTTC. V usage is TRBV6-1 and J usage is TRBJ2-7; 12 bases match TRBD2. The trim removed 5 bases at V and 1 base at J, leaving 3 bases unmatched. Germline V gene lookup returns CDR1 MNHNS and CDR2 SASEGT. CDR3 size: 15 residues.

This clone has a handful of counts. This chain joins TRBV10-3 and TRBJ1-5, with D maybe TRBD1 (6 bases). Germline assignment: CDR1 ENHRY and CDR2 SYGVKD. V shed 4 bases and J shed 2 bases, with 9 bases lying between them. There are 14 residues in the CDR3. CDR3 residues: CAISGQARNQPQHF. CDR3 DNA sequence: TGTGCCATCAGTGGACAGGCTCGCAATCAGCCCCAGCATTTT.

The chain is built from TRBV9 and TRBJ2-7; 8 nucleotides agree with TRBD2. CDR1 is SGDLS and CDR2 is YYNGEE in the germline V gene. This CDR3 region has 15 residues. Trimming took 6 bases from V and 6 from J; bases not matched to a gene: 14. The CDR3 nucleotides are TGTGCCAGCATCTTCCCGGGACTAGAGCCTTCCGAGCAGTACTTC. It yields the protein CASIFPGLEPSEQYF.

The rearrangement joins TRBV19 to TRBJ2-1; D unresolved. Germline V gene data show CDR1 as LNHDA and CDR2 as SQIVND (reference sequence). V was clipped by 1 base and J by 3 bases, with 4 bases between them. CDR3 size: 13 residues. CDR3 nucleotide sequence: TGTGCCAGTAGTATAGCAGACTACAATGAGCAGTTCTTC. Protein: CASSIADYNEQFF. Variable domain in full (rest from reference TRBV19 and TRBJ2-1): DGGITQSPKYLFRKEGQNVTLSCEQNLNHDAMYWYRQDPGQGLRLIYYSQIVNDFQKGDIAEGYSVSREKKESFPLTVTSAQKNPTAFYLCASSIADYNEQFFGPGTRLTVL.

The gene calls are TRBV28 and TRBJ2-7, with TRBD1 matching over 8 bases. CDR1 and CDR2 (germline): MDHEN, SYDVKM. With 3 bases clipped from V and 4 bases from J, the junction kept 8 bases outside the gene matches. There are 15 residues in the CDR3. The CDR3 here is CASSLQTGVQYEQYF. DNA for the CDR3: TGTGCCAGCAGTTTGCAGACAGGGGTGCAATACGAGCAGTACTTC.

The V call is TRBV2, the J call TRBJ2-6; 7 bases agree with TRBD1. J gave up 4 bases and V 10 bases, and 10 bases lay outside the gene matches. From germline, CDR1 is SNHLY and CDR2 FYNNEI. The CDR3 has 15 amino acids. The CDR3 DNA reads as TGTGCCACCCAACCCGACAGGGCAGGGGCCAACGTCCTGACTTTC. It specifies CATQPDRAGANVLTF.

The chain is built from TRBV28 and TRBJ2-3; D perhaps matches TRBD2 (5 bases). Germline CDR1 is MDHEN and CDR2 is SYDVKM. The CDR3 extends over 14 amino acids. Trimming cost V 5 bases and J 2 bases, with 11 bases left between them. The CDR3 DNA reads as TGTGCCAGCAGTCGGAGGTTTCTCACAGATACGCAGTATTTT. This gives the protein CASSRRFLTDTQYF.

V and J are TRBV11-2 and TRBJ2-7; TRBD1 matches at 11 bases. Germline V gene sequence: CDR1 SGHAT, CDR2 FQNNGV. Losses at the gene ends were 5 bases for V and 2 bases for J; bases not matched to a gene: 2. The CDR3 consists of 14 residues. The CDR3 DNA reads TGTGCCAGCAGCCAGGACAGGGGGCCCTACGAGCAGTACTTC. Protein sequence: CASSQDRGPYEQYF.

This clone was counted only a few times. V and J are TRBV6-5 and TRBJ1-4; D is ambiguous. CDR3 length: 15 residues. The germline gives CDR1 MNHEY, CDR2 SVGAGI. The ends were cut back, 0 bases at V and 0 bases at J, with 5 bases in the middle. The CDR3 sequence: CASSYSAATNEKLFF. In nucleotides, the CDR3 is TGTGCCAGCAGTTACTCGGCGGCAACTAATGAAAAACTGTTTTTT.

CDR3 nucleotides: TGTGCCAGCAGCCCCGCCGCGGGCCAGTGGGGCCAGTACTTC. It codes for CASSPAAGQWGQYF. The J gene is TRBJ2-5, the V gene TRBV5-4, with D possibly being TRBD2 (5 bases). The germline V gene has CDR1 SGHNT and CDR2 YYREEE (reference sequence). The V end lost 4 bases, the J end lost 10 bases, and 20 bases lay between the germline ends. The CDR3 is 14 amino acids. Filled out from reference TRBV5-4 and TRBJ2-5, the complete variable domain reads ETGVTQSPTHLIKTRGQQVTLRCSSQSGHNTVSWYQQALGQGPQFIFQYYREEENGRGNFPPRFSGLQFPNYSSELNVNALELDDSALYLCASSPAAGQWGQYFGPGTRLLVL.

This chain links TRBV29-1 with TRBJ1-5; 9 positions match TRBD1. Looked up from germline, CDR1 is SQVTM and CDR2 is ANQGSEA. J gave up 4 bases and V 6 bases, and 16 bases lay outside the gene matches. The length of the CDR3 is 17 residues. The CDR3 nucleotides read TGCAGCGTATCCGGGACAGGGTTTAAAGGTGGAAATCAGCCCCAGCATTTT. Protein product: CSVSGTGFKGGNQPQHF.

The chain combines TRBV29-1 with TRBJ2-3; D possibly corresponds to TRBD2 (6 bases). The CDR3 is 15 amino acids. Trimming took 3 bases from V and 0 from J, leaving 13 bases between them. CDR1 is SQVTM and CDR2 is ANQGSEA in the germline V gene. DNA for the CDR3: TGCAGCGTTGAGGGCGGGGCATCTAGCACAGATACGCAGTATTTT. This codes for CSVEGGASSTDTQYF.

The chain combines TRBV19 with TRBJ1-2, with TRBD1 matching 7 bases. The CDR3 has 12 residues. V lost 5 bases to trimming and J lost 6 bases; unmatched junction nucleotides: 3. The V gene's germline CDR1 is LNHDA and CDR2 SQIVND (reference sequence). CDR3 sequence reads: CASSLTGDGYTF. For the CDR3, the DNA is TGTGCCAGTAGTCTAACAGGGGATGGCTACACCTTC.

The chain joins TRBV5-1 to TRBJ2-1; D not certain. V lost 4 bases to trimming and J lost 5 bases, with 4 bases between them. CDR3 length: 11 residues. Germline V CDR1 and CDR2: SGHRS, YFSETQ. The CDR3 coding sequence is TGCGCCAGCAGCCCAAACAATGAGCAGTTCTTC. Protein: CASSPNNEQFF.